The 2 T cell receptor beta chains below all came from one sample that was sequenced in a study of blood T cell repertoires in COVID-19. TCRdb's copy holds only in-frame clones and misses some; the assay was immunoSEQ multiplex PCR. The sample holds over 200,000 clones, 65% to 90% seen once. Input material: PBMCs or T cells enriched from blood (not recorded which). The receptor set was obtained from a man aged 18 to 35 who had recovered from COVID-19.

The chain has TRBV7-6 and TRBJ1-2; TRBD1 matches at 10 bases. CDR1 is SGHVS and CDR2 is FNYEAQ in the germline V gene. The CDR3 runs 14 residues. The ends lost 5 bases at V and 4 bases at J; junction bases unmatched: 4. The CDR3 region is CASSHGQGGYGYTF. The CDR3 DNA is TGTGCCAGCAGCCATGGACAGGGGGGCTATGGCTACACCTTC.

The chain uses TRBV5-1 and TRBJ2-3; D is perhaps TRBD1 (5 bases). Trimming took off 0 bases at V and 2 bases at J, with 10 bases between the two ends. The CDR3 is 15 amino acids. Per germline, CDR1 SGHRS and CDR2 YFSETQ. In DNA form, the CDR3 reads TGCGCCAGCAGCTTGGTAGGGGAATACACAGATACGCAGTATTTT. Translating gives CASSLVGEYTDTQYF.